Listed below are T cell receptor beta chains from one sample, sequenced in a study of blood T cell repertoires in COVID-19. Using immunoSEQ multiplex PCR, the repertoire was profiled, and TCRdb retains in-frame clones only, with some absent. The repertoire holds 35,000 to 45,000 clones, approximately 83% seen once, with about 4.8% in the top ten. The material sequenced was peripheral blood. Receptors originate from a man aged 40-50 years with active COVID-19. CDR3s include the opening cysteine and the closing phenylalanine or tryptophan. D genes are given only for firm matches. A row's size may be missing; if present it is once, few, many or a size class.

clone size: NA
J gene: TRBJ1-4
V gene: TRBV19
D gene: TRBD1
CDR3 DNA: TGTGCCAGTACCACCGGGACAGGGTACGAAAAACTGTTTTTT
CDR3 protein: CASTTGTGYEKLFF

clone size: once
J gene: TRBJ2-6
V gene: TRBV7-8
D gene: TRBD1
CDR3 DNA: TGTGCCAGCATCAAACAGGGGTTTGCTCCTGGGGCCAACGTCCTGACTTTC
CDR3 protein: CASIKQGFAPGANVLTF

clone size: NA
J gene: TRBJ1-1
V gene: TRBV7-8
D gene: NA
CDR3 DNA: TGTGCCAGCTCCACGACACTTACCAACACTGAAGCTTTCTTT
CDR3 protein: CASSTTLTNTEAFF

clone size: NA
J gene: TRBJ1-1
V gene: TRBV19
D gene: TRBD1
CDR3 DNA: TGTGCCAGTAGTACGCCGGGACAGGGGATCACTGAAGCTTTCTTT
CDR3 protein: CASSTPGQGITEAFF

clone size: NA
J gene: TRBJ2-2
V gene: TRBV9
D gene: NA
CDR3 DNA: TGTGCCAGCAGCGTAGAAGTCAGGGTGAACACCGGGGAGCTGTTTTTT
CDR3 protein: CASSVEVRVNTGELFF

clone size: NA
J gene: TRBJ2-7
V gene: TRBV7-8
D gene: NA
CDR3 DNA: TGTGCCAGCAGCCTTCGGACAGACTCCTACGAGCAGTACTTC
CDR3 protein: CASSLRTDSYEQYF

clone size: once
J gene: TRBJ1-2
V gene: TRBV28
D gene: TRBD1
CDR3 DNA: TGTGCCAGCACTGCGTCCACAGGGGGCCACTATGGCTACACCTTC
CDR3 protein: CASTASTGGHYGYTF

clone size: NA
J gene: TRBJ1-2
V gene: TRBV19
D gene: NA
CDR3 DNA: TGTGCCAGTAGGAAAGAGGTAGAAAGGGGCTACACCTTC
CDR3 protein: CASRKEVERGYTF

clone size: NA
J gene: TRBJ2-3
V gene: TRBV19
D gene: TRBD1
CDR3 DNA: TGTGCCAGTAGTAGTCGACAGGGCGCACGGGCCTCCCCAGATACGCAGTATTTT
CDR3 protein: CASSSRQGARASPDTQYF

clone size: NA
J gene: TRBJ1-1
V gene: TRBV27
D gene: NA
CDR3 DNA: TGTGCCAGCAGCGCGACAGGGAACACTGAAGCTTTCTTT
CDR3 protein: CASSATGNTEAFF

clone size: NA
J gene: TRBJ2-7
V gene: TRBV3-1/TRBV3-2
D gene: TRBD2
CDR3 DNA: TGTGCCAGCAGCCGACGGACTAGCGGGAGTTACGAGCAGTACTTC
CDR3 protein: CASSRRTSGSYEQYF

clone size: NA
J gene: TRBJ2-1
V gene: TRBV27
D gene: TRBD2
CDR3 DNA: TGTGCCAGCAGTTGGACTAGCTCTGGGAATGAGCAGTTCTTC
CDR3 protein: CASSWTSSGNEQFF

clone size: NA
J gene: TRBJ2-7
V gene: TRBV29-1
D gene: TRBD2
CDR3 DNA: TGCAGCGTAGCAACTAGCGGCTACTACGAGCAGTACTTC
CDR3 protein: CSVATSGYYEQYF

clone size: NA
J gene: TRBJ2-3
V gene: TRBV5-1
D gene: TRBD2
CDR3 DNA: TGCGCCAGCAGCAAGGAGGGAGGGGGACTAGCGGGAGTAACAGATACGCAGTATTTT
CDR3 protein: CASSKEGGGLAGVTDTQYF

clone size: NA
J gene: TRBJ1-4
V gene: TRBV7-3
D gene: NA
CDR3 DNA: TGTGCCAGCAGCCAAACGGACAGCTTTAATGAAAAACTGTTTTTT
CDR3 protein: CASSQTDSFNEKLFF

clone size: large
J gene: TRBJ2-2
V gene: TRBV24-1
D gene: NA
CDR3 DNA: TGTGCCACCAGTGATCACTCGGGCGGGGAGCTGTTTTTT
CDR3 protein: CATSDHSGGELFF

clone size: NA
J gene: TRBJ2-1
V gene: TRBV7-3
D gene: TRBD2
CDR3 DNA: TGTGCCAGCAGCCCAAAGGCGTCTAGCGGGAGTAAGTCCTACAATGAGCAGTTCTTC
CDR3 protein: CASSPKASSGSKSYNEQFF

clone size: NA
J gene: TRBJ2-5
V gene: TRBV19
D gene: NA
CDR3 DNA: TGTGCCAGTAGTATAGGGCAGGGGAGTGGGGAGACCCAGTACTTC
CDR3 protein: CASSIGQGSGETQYF

clone size: NA
J gene: TRBJ1-1
V gene: TRBV19
D gene: NA
CDR3 DNA: TGTGCCAGTAGCTGGGGGGACTCGAACACTGAAGCTTTCTTT
CDR3 protein: CASSWGDSNTEAFF

clone size: NA
J gene: TRBJ1-4
V gene: TRBV5-4
D gene: TRBD1
CDR3 DNA: TGTGCCAGCAGCTTGGCCGGGACAGGGCGAACTAATGAAAAACTGTTTTTT
CDR3 protein: CASSLAGTGRTNEKLFF

clone size: NA
J gene: TRBJ2-7
V gene: TRBV20-1
D gene: TRBD2
CDR3 DNA: TGCAGTGCTAGTGAGGCCTGGGCCCAGCGGGAGATCAACTACGAGCAGTACTTC
CDR3 protein: CSASEAWAQREINYEQYF

clone size: NA
J gene: TRBJ1-2
V gene: TRBV30
D gene: NA
CDR3 DNA: TGTGCCTGGAGTGTCATGTCGCGACGAGGAGGCTACACCTTC
CDR3 protein: CAWSVMSRRGGYTF

clone size: NA
J gene: TRBJ2-7
V gene: TRBV6-1
D gene: TRBD2
CDR3 DNA: TGTGCCAGCAGTGAAGGCGGGGGACCTTTCTACGAGCAGTACTTC
CDR3 protein: CASSEGGGPFYEQYF

clone size: few
J gene: TRBJ1-5
V gene: TRBV21-1
D gene: NA
CDR3 DNA: TGTGCCAGCAGCAAACGGCCCGGGACAGCCCGAACTTGGAGCAATCAGCCCCAGCATTTT
CDR3 protein: CASSKRPGTARTWSNQPQHF

clone size: few
J gene: TRBJ2-1
V gene: TRBV10-3
D gene: TRBD2
CDR3 DNA: TGTGCCATCAGTGACCGGGCTAGCGGGAACGAGCAGTTCTTC
CDR3 protein: CAISDRASGNEQFF

clone size: NA
J gene: TRBJ1-4
V gene: TRBV5-6
D gene: TRBD1
CDR3 DNA: TGTGCCAGCAGCCAATACCTACAGGGGATGAGAGAAAAACTGTTTTTT
CDR3 protein: CASSQYLQGMREKLFF

clone size: NA
J gene: TRBJ2-3
V gene: TRBV4-1
D gene: TRBD2
CDR3 DNA: TGCGCCAGCAGCCTACTAGCGGGAGACCCATTAGATACGCAGTATTTT
CDR3 protein: CASSLLAGDPLDTQYF

clone size: NA
J gene: TRBJ2-5
V gene: TRBV2
D gene: TRBD2
CDR3 DNA: TGTGCCAGCAGTGGTAGCGCGGGAGGAGGAACAGGGGAGACCCAGTACTTC
CDR3 protein: CASSGSAGGGTGETQYF

clone size: NA
J gene: TRBJ2-6
V gene: TRBV6-1
D gene: NA
CDR3 DNA: TGTGCCAGCAGTGAAGCTGGAGGAGCCGGGGCCAACGTCCTGACTTTC
CDR3 protein: CASSEAGGAGANVLTF

clone size: NA
J gene: TRBJ1-5
V gene: TRBV19
D gene: NA
CDR3 DNA: TGTGCCAGTAGTATAGAAGGGTTTGGACAGCTTAGCAATCAGCCCCAGCATTTT
CDR3 protein: CASSIEGFGQLSNQPQHF

clone size: few
J gene: TRBJ2-7
V gene: TRBV29-1
D gene: NA
CDR3 DNA: TGCAGCGTTGTCGGGACTCAATGGAATCCGGTGGGCGAGCAGTACTTC
CDR3 protein: CSVVGTQWNPVGEQYF

clone size: NA
J gene: TRBJ2-7
V gene: TRBV20-1
D gene: NA
CDR3 DNA: TGCAGTGCTAGTATGCAGGAATGGACCTACGAGCAGTACTTC
CDR3 protein: CSASMQEWTYEQYF

clone size: once
J gene: TRBJ2-7
V gene: TRBV11-1
D gene: TRBD2
CDR3 DNA: TGTGCCAGCAGCTTTGGTAGCGGGAGTCGCGAGCAGTACTTC
CDR3 protein: CASSFGSGSREQYF

clone size: NA
J gene: TRBJ2-7
V gene: TRBV28
D gene: NA
CDR3 DNA: TGTGCCAGCACGTCGACGGGAACGGGAGAGCAGTACTTC
CDR3 protein: CASTSTGTGEQYF

clone size: NA
J gene: TRBJ1-2
V gene: TRBV7-3
D gene: NA
CDR3 DNA: TGTGCCAGCAGGTCAGGACGGGAATTCTATGGCTACACCTTC
CDR3 protein: CASRSGREFYGYTF

clone size: NA
J gene: TRBJ1-4
V gene: TRBV29-1
D gene: NA
CDR3 DNA: TGCAGCGTTGAACTGGGGGCGACTAATGAAAAACTGTTTTTT
CDR3 protein: CSVELGATNEKLFF

clone size: NA
J gene: TRBJ1-5
V gene: TRBV10-1
D gene: NA
CDR3 DNA: TGCGCCAGCAGTTCGGGAGGCAATCAGCCCCAGCATTTT
CDR3 protein: CASSSGGNQPQHF

clone size: NA
J gene: TRBJ2-7
V gene: TRBV7-2
D gene: NA
CDR3 DNA: TGTGCCAGCAGCTTAGCCAGGGTTAGCGAGCAGTACTTC
CDR3 protein: CASSLARVSEQYF

clone size: NA
J gene: TRBJ2-1
V gene: TRBV19
D gene: NA
CDR3 DNA: TGTGCCAGTAGTATGGATCGGCGGAATGAGCAGTTCTTC
CDR3 protein: CASSMDRRNEQFF

clone size: NA
J gene: TRBJ2-7
V gene: TRBV5-4
D gene: TRBD1
CDR3 DNA: TGTGCCAGCAGCGCGCGGACAGGGAGCTCCTACGAGCAGTACTTC
CDR3 protein: CASSARTGSSYEQYF

clone size: NA
J gene: TRBJ2-3
V gene: TRBV19
D gene: NA
CDR3 DNA: TGTGCCAGTAGTATAGGAAGCGCGGTTGATACGCAGTATTTT
CDR3 protein: CASSIGSAVDTQYF

clone size: NA
J gene: TRBJ2-1
V gene: TRBV6-5
D gene: TRBD2
CDR3 DNA: TGTGCCAGCAGACAGACTAGCGGGATTTACAATGAGCAGTTCTTC
CDR3 protein: CASRQTSGIYNEQFF

clone size: NA
J gene: TRBJ1-3
V gene: TRBV27
D gene: NA
CDR3 DNA: TGTGCCAGCAGTACAGGGTCTGGAAACACCATATATTTT
CDR3 protein: CASSTGSGNTIYF

clone size: NA
J gene: TRBJ2-7
V gene: TRBV7-2
D gene: TRBD1
CDR3 DNA: TGTGCCAGCAGCTTTAACAGGGGCGAGCAGTACTTC
CDR3 protein: CASSFNRGEQYF

clone size: once
J gene: TRBJ1-1
V gene: TRBV11-3
D gene: NA
CDR3 DNA: TGTGCCAGCAGTCTAGAGGGCAGTTCGGCCGCTTTCTTT
CDR3 protein: CASSLEGSSAAFF

clone size: NA
J gene: TRBJ2-5
V gene: TRBV3-1/TRBV3-2
D gene: TRBD2
CDR3 DNA: TGTGCCAGCAGCCCAGCGGGAGGGCCTGTGACCCAGTACTTC
CDR3 protein: CASSPAGGPVTQYF

clone size: NA
J gene: TRBJ1-1
V gene: TRBV18
D gene: NA
CDR3 DNA: TGTGCCAGCTCACTATCCGGGTCGAACACTGAAGCTTTCTTT
CDR3 protein: CASSLSGSNTEAFF

clone size: NA
J gene: TRBJ2-7
V gene: TRBV13
D gene: NA
CDR3 DNA: TGTGCCAGCAGCCCTCGGGGGGGACAGTTCGAGCAGTACTTC
CDR3 protein: CASSPRGGQFEQYF

clone size: NA
J gene: TRBJ2-3
V gene: TRBV19
D gene: TRBD1
CDR3 DNA: TGTGCCAGTAGTCTAACAGGGGGCGCGACAGATACGCAGTATTTT
CDR3 protein: CASSLTGGATDTQYF

clone size: NA
J gene: TRBJ2-7
V gene: TRBV5-1
D gene: TRBD2
CDR3 DNA: TGCGCCAGCAGCTTACGGACTAGCGGGTCCTACGAGCAGTACTTC
CDR3 protein: CASSLRTSGSYEQYF

clone size: NA
J gene: TRBJ2-5
V gene: TRBV5-1
D gene: NA
CDR3 DNA: TGCGCCAGCAGCTTGGGTCAGGAGACCCAGTACTTC
CDR3 protein: CASSLGQETQYF

clone size: NA
J gene: TRBJ2-1
V gene: TRBV5-4
D gene: TRBD2
CDR3 DNA: TGTGCCAGCAGCGAAGGGACTAGCGGGAATGGTGAGCAGTTCTTC
CDR3 protein: CASSEGTSGNGEQFF

clone size: NA
J gene: TRBJ1-6
V gene: TRBV21-1
D gene: NA
CDR3 DNA: TGTGCCAGCAGCAAAGACCGACAGACCACATTCTATAATTCACCCCTCCACTTT
CDR3 protein: CASSKDRQTTFYNSPLHF

clone size: NA
J gene: TRBJ2-5
V gene: TRBV5-1
D gene: TRBD2
CDR3 DNA: TGCGCCAGCAGCTACGTAGCGGGAGGGCTAGAGACCCAGTACTTC
CDR3 protein: CASSYVAGGLETQYF

clone size: medium-sized
J gene: TRBJ1-2
V gene: TRBV9
D gene: TRBD1
CDR3 DNA: TGTGCCAGCAGCCGGATGTACAGGGGGTTGGATGGCTACACCTTC
CDR3 protein: CASSRMYRGLDGYTF